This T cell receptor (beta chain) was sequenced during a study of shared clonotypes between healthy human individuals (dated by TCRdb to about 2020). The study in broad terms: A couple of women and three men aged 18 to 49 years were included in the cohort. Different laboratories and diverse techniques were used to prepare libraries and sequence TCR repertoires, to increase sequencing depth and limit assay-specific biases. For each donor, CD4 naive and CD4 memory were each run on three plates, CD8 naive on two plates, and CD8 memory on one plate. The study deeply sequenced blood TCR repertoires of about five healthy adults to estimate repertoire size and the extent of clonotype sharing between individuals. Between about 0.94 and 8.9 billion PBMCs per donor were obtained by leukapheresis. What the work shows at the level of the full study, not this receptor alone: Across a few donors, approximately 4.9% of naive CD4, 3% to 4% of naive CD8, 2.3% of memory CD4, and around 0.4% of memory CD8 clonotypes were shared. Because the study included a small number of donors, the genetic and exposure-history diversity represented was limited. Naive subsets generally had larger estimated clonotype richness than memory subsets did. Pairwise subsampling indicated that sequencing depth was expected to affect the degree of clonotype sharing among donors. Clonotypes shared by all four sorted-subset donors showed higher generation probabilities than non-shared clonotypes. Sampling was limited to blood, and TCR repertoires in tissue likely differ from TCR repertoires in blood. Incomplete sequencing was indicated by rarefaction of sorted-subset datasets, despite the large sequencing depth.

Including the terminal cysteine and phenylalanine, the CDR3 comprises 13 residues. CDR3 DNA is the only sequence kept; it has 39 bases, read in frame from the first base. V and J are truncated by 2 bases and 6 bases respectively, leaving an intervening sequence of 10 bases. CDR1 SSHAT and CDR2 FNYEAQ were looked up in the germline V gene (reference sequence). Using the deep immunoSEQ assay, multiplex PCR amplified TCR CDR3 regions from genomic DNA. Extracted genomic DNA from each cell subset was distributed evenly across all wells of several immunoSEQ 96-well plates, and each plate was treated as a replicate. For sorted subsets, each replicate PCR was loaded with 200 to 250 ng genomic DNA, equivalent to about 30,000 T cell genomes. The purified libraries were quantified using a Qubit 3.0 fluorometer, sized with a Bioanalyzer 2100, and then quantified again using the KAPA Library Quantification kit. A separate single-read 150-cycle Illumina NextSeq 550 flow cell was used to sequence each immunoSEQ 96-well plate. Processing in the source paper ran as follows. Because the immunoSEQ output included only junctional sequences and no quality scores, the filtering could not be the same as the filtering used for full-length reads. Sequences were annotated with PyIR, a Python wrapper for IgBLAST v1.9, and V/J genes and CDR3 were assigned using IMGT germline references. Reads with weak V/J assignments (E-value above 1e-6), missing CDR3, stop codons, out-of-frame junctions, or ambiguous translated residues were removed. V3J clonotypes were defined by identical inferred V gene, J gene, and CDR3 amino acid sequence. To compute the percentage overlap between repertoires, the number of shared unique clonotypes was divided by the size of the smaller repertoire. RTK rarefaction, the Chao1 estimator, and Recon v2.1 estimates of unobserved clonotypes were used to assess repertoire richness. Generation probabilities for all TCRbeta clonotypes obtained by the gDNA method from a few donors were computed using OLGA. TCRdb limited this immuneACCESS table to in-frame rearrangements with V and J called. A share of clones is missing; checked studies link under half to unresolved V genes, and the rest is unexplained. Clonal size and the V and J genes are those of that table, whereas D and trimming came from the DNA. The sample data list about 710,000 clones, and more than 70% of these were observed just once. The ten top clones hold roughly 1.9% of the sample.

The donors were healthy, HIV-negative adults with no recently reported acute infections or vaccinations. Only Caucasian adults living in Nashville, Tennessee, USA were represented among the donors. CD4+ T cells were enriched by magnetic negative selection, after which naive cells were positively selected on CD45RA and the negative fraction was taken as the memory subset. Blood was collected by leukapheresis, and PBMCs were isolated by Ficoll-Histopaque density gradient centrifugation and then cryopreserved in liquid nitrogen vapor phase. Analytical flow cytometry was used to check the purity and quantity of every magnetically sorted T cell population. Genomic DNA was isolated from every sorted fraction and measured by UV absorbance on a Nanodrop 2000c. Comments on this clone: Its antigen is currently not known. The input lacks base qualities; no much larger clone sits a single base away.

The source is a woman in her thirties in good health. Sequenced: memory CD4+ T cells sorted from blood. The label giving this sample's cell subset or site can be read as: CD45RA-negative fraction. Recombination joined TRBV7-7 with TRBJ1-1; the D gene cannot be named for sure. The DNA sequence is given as TGTGCCAGCAGCTTAATCCGAGACCCTGAAGCTTTCTTT. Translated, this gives CASSLIRDPEAFF.